The 32 T cell receptor beta chains listed next were all sequenced from one sample in a study of spatial heterogeneity in lung cancer. TCRdb processed the 5' RACE reads anew with MiXCR; each CDR3 protein has one entry. The profile covers 15,000 to 20,000 distinct CDR3 sequences, with more than 8% appearing a single time and 35% to 45% taken by the ten largest. This sample's time point: blood at routine non-recurrence follow-up after resection. The sequencing here drew on PBMCs, taken at follow-up. These receptors were collected from a female donor with early-stage non-small cell lung cancer.

This clonotype showed up just a few times. This chain links TRBV13 with TRBJ1-4; possible D gene TRBD1, 5 bases. CDR3 size: 15 residues. V gave up 5 bases and J gave up 5 bases, with 15 bases separating them. Germline CDR1 PRHDT, CDR2 FYEKMQ (reference sequence). As DNA, the CDR3 is TGTGCCAGCAGCCTCCGGGGGTTCCTGAATGAAAAACTGTTTTTT. It codes for CASSLRGFLNEKLFF.

This clonotype was observed many times. J is TRBJ1-6 and V is TRBV5-1; TRBD1 matches 10 bases. Trimming at V came to 4 bases and at J to 7 bases, leaving 2 bases not matched to a gene. The CDR3 is 14 residues long. Germline CDR1 SGHRS, CDR2 YFSETQ. This chain's CDR3 is CASSAGQGNSPLHF. The DNA of the CDR3 is TGCGCCAGCAGCGCGGGACAGGGGAATTCACCCCTCCACTTT.

Only a few counts were recorded for this clonotype. The chain employs TRBV2 and TRBJ1-2; TRBD1 matches 11 bases. Per the germline V gene, CDR1 is SNHLY and CDR2 is FYNNEI. V gave up 6 bases and J gave up 1 base; unmatched junction bases: 7. This CDR3 contains 16 residues. The CDR3 DNA follows: TGTGCCAGCAGCAGGACAGGGGGCCTCTTTAACTATGGCTACACCTTC. This sequence encodes CASSRTGGLFNYGYTF.

For this clonotype: A much larger clone lies a single base off, so this may be a read error. The chain uses TRBV28 and TRBJ2-1, with D unclear. The DNA end lines up better with TRBJ2-7; the J call may be wrong. The CDR3 runs to 16 residues. Per the germline V gene, CDR1 is MDHEN and CDR2 is SYDVKM. CDR3 sequence (DNA): TGTGCCAGCAGTTTAACCCCCCGAAGCTCCTACAATGAGCAGTACTTC. The encoded protein is CASSLTPRSSYNEQYF.

The V gene is TRBV7-9, the J gene TRBJ2-1, with D tentatively TRBD1 (5 bases). The CDR3 totals 13 residues. V gave up 1 base and J gave up 8 bases, with 9 bases separating them. Germline V gene sequence: CDR1 SEHNR, CDR2 FQNEAQ (reference sequence). The CDR3 sequence: CASSLVGAYEQFF. In DNA, the CDR3 is TGTGCCAGCAGCTTAGTAGGGGCCTATGAGCAGTTCTTC.

This clonotype was recorded at least ten times. This chain joins TRBV27 and TRBJ1-5; 8 bases align to TRBD1. The CDR3 sequence is 17 residues long. V lost 6 bases to trimming and J lost 0 bases; unmatched junction nucleotides: 10. Germline CDR1 reads MNHEY; CDR2 reads SMNVEV (reference sequence). The CDR3 loop is CASSPGQGRYSNQPQHF. DNA for the CDR3: TGTGCCAGCAGCCCCGGACAGGGCCGATATAGCAATCAGCCCCAGCATTTT.

This clonotype was counted at least ten times. The chain recombines TRBV23-1 with TRBJ1-4, with 9 bases fitting TRBD1. TRBV23-1 is reported as an ORF; its role is uncertain. With 8 bases clipped from V and 0 bases from J, the junction kept 13 bases outside the gene matches. CDR3 length equals 18 residues. CDR3 nucleotide sequence: TGCGCCAGCGTTCGACAGGGGGGCGAGGGGACAACTAATGAAAAACTGTTTTTT. Amino acids: CASVRQGGEGTTNEKLFF.

This clonotype has a count of ten or more. V and J are TRBV6-6 and TRBJ1-1; TRBD1 aligns across 7 bases. The CDR3 consists of 17 residues. Germline trimming cut 3 bases from V and 10 bases from J; bases unmatched to any gene: 20. The germline V gene encodes CDR1 MNHNY and CDR2 SVGAGI (reference sequence). The CDR3 DNA sequence: TGTGCCAGCAGTTATGTGCCTGGACAGGCGTCCATCCGGGGAGCTTTCTTT. Its protein product is CASSYVPGQASIRGAFF.

This clonotype is labeled as medium-sized (0.01 to 0.1%). The V call is TRBV2, the J call TRBJ2-2; 8 nucleotides align to TRBD2. V shed 8 bases and J 2 bases; nucleotides not matched to a gene: 7. Germline values: CDR1 SNHLY, CDR2 FYNNEI. The CDR3 sequence is 15 residues long. CDR3 in DNA: TGTGCCAGCCTGTCGGGGGGGACTAACACCGGGGAGCTGTTTTTT. It codes for CASLSGGTNTGELFF.

Ten or more counts support this clonotype. The chain is built from TRBV5-1 and TRBJ2-7; 7 positions agree with TRBD1. Germline V gives CDR1 SGHRS, CDR2 YFSETQ. V trimming: 4 bases; J trimming: 4 bases; junction bases outside the gene matches: 2. The CDR3 runs to 12 residues. CDR3 loop: CASSLQGYEQYF. CDR3 DNA sequence: TGCGCCAGCAGCCTACAGGGGTACGAGCAGTACTTC.

This clonotype was detected ten times or more. The chain has TRBV12-3 or TRBV12-4 and TRBJ2-1; D gene uncertain. V dropped 4 bases and J dropped 4 bases, with 14 bases sitting between them. The CDR3 spans 15 residues. Written as DNA, the CDR3 is TGTGCCAGCAGTTACGTCACCCTCATTTACAATGAGCAGTTCTTC. Protein: CASSYVTLIYNEQFF.

This clonotype was seen only a few times. V and J are TRBV9 and TRBJ2-5, with D tentatively TRBD1 or TRBD2 (5 bases each). The V end was cut by 4 bases, the J end by 5 bases, with 15 bases between. The CDR3 totals 14 residues. In germline, CDR1 is SGDLS, CDR2 YYNGEE. The CDR3 region is CASSRGLLAETQYF. DNA for the CDR3: TGTGCCAGCAGCCGGGGCCTTTTGGCGGAGACCCAGTACTTC.

This clonotype qualifies as medium-sized. The genes are TRBV12-3 or TRBV12-4 and TRBJ2-3; TRBD1 might be the D (6 bases). The CDR3 runs to 14 residues. The V end lost 6 bases, the J end lost 1 base, and 11 bases lay between the germline ends. This CDR3 reads CASSRAGGTDTQYF. DNA for the CDR3: TGTGCCAGCAGCAGGGCAGGGGGCACAGATACGCAGTATTTT.

This clonotype has ten or more counts. The chain is built from TRBV7-2 and TRBJ2-7; the match to TRBD1 covers 7 bases. V trimming: 0 bases; J trimming: 2 bases; junction bases outside the gene matches: 4. Per the germline V gene, CDR1 is SGHTA and CDR2 is FQGNSA. The CDR3 contains 15 residues. The chain's CDR3 is CASSLAWGTAYEQYF. The CDR3, as DNA: TGTGCCAGCAGCTTAGCTTGGGGGACAGCCTACGAGCAGTACTTC.

This clonotype was counted ten times or more. The J gene is TRBJ1-1, the V gene TRBV18; maybe TRBD1 (5 bases). The germline V gene has CDR1 KGHSH and CDR2 LQKENI. CDR3 length: 16 residues. The V gene lost 2 bases and the J gene lost 2 bases, with 15 bases spanning the gap. The CDR3: CASSPSFSGGNTEAFF. The CDR3 bases are TGTGCCAGCTCACCAAGCTTTTCGGGGGGTAACACTGAAGCTTTCTTT.

This clonotype appeared many times. The chain carries TRBV28 and TRBJ2-1; TRBD2 aligns across 9 bases. The CDR3 is 19 residues long. Per germline, CDR1 MDHEN and CDR2 SYDVKM. The junction had 11 bases not matched to a gene; V was cut back by 2 bases and J by 0 bases. The chain's CDR3 is CASSLGLAGPRHSYNEQFF. CDR3 DNA sequence: TGTGCCAGCAGTTTAGGTCTAGCGGGACCTCGGCACTCCTACAATGAGCAGTTCTTC.

This clonotype was counted many times. V usage is TRBV10-3 and J usage is TRBJ2-3; D might be TRBD2 (6 bases). CDR1 and CDR2 from the germline V gene are ENHRY and SYGVKD. This CDR3 has 15 residues. V gave up 6 bases and J gave up 0 bases, with 13 bases separating them. The CDR3 spells CAISTGLASTDTQYF. CDR3 in DNA: TGTGCCATCAGCACGGGACTCGCTAGCACAGATACGCAGTATTTT.

Many counts were recorded for this clonotype. The chain is built from TRBV20-1 and TRBJ2-7, with 7 bases fitting TRBD2. This CDR3 contains 14 residues. The J segment lost 0 bases and the V segment lost 5 bases, leaving 7 bases of the junction unmatched. Germline loops: CDR1 DFQATT, CDR2 SNEGSKA (reference sequence). The CDR3 sequence is CSAHSASGSYEQYF. DNA for the CDR3: TGCAGTGCTCATTCGGCTAGCGGCTCCTACGAGCAGTACTTC.

Concerning this clonotype itself: This may be a read error: a much more frequent sequence differs by one nucleotide. The rearrangement joins TRBV6-1 to TRBJ1-5; unclear D gene. The CDR3 is 16 amino acids. V lost 5 bases, J lost 2 bases, and 16 bases lay in between. CDR1 is MNHNS and CDR2 is SASEGT in the germline V gene. CDR3 amino acids: CASSLTGPRGNQPQHF. The DNA of the CDR3 is TGTGCCAGCAGTTTAACCGGGCCAAGGGGCAATCAGCCCCAGCATTTT.

This clonotype was recorded many times. The chain is built from TRBV6-2 or TRBV6-3 and TRBJ2-7; a possible D gene is TRBD1 (5 bases). Trimming pared 2 bases from V and 1 base from J, leaving 12 bases between. The CDR3 is 15 residues long. The germline V gene encodes CDR1 MNHEY and CDR2 SVGEGT. The CDR3 loop reads CASSYTSQVSYEQYF. As DNA, the CDR3 is TGTGCCAGCAGTTACACATCACAGGTTTCCTACGAGCAGTACTTC.

In this sample, this clonotype turned up many times. This chain links TRBV19 with TRBJ1-5, with 7 bases fitting TRBD1. With V trimmed by 1 base and J by 4 bases, 1 base remained unmatched. The germline V gene has CDR1 LNHDA and CDR2 SQIVND (reference sequence). This CDR3 has 14 amino acids. The CDR3 spells CASSIVRGNQPQHF. As DNA, the CDR3 is TGTGCCAGTAGTATAGTCAGGGGGAATCAGCCCCAGCATTTT.

The gene calls are TRBV6-1 and TRBJ2-7, with no clear D. CDR1 is MNHNS and CDR2 is SASEGT in the germline V gene. Trimming left V 0 bases short and J 0 bases short, with 6 bases between. The CDR3 has 14 amino acids. The CDR3, as DNA: TGTGCCAGCAGTGAAGCAACAAACTCCTACGAGCAGTACTTC. This encodes CASSEATNSYEQYF.

There are many counts of this clonotype. The V call is TRBV7-6, the J call TRBJ2-6, with a weak D call TRBD1 (6 bases). The CDR3 length is 17 residues. With 5 bases removed from V and 1 base from J, the gap between germline ends came to 15 bases. CDR1 and CDR2 from the germline V gene are SGHVS and FNYEAQ. CDR3 loop: CASSPTRTASGANVLTF. The CDR3 DNA follows: TGTGCCAGCAGCCCAACTCGGACAGCGTCTGGGGCCAACGTCCTGACTTTC.

This clonotype was seen many times. This chain uses TRBV6-5 with TRBJ2-5; perhaps TRBD1 as D (7 bases). V lost 6 bases and J 9 bases, leaving 23 bases between the germline ends. This CDR3 comprises 15 residues. Germline CDR1 reads MNHEY; CDR2 reads SVGAGI. CDR3 region: CASRPPTGKGGAQYF. CDR3 nucleotides: TGTGCCAGCAGGCCTCCGACAGGGAAGGGGGGAGCCCAGTACTTC.

The chain links TRBV2 to TRBJ2-7, with 11 bases identical to TRBD2. After removal of 3 bases from V and 5 bases from J, the junction contained 3 bases not matched to a gene. CDR3 length: 14 amino acids. CDR1 is SNHLY and CDR2 is FYNNEI in the germline V gene. CDR3 DNA sequence: TGTGCCAGCAGTGAGACTAGCGGGATTAACGAGCAGTACTTC. Protein product: CASSETSGINEQYF.

At least ten counts were recorded for this clonotype. The rearrangement joins TRBV7-6 to TRBJ2-5; D gene uncertain. V dropped 6 bases and J dropped 2 bases, with 13 bases sitting between them. Germline V CDR1 and CDR2: SGHVS, FNYEAQ. CDR3 size: 14 residues. The CDR3 DNA reads TGTGCCAGCAGTCCGACCGTATTACAAGAGACCCAGTACTTC. Translation gives CASSPTVLQETQYF. Using reference TRBV7-6 and TRBJ2-5 for the parts outside the CDR3, the full variable domain is GAGVSQSPRYKVTKRGQDVALRCDPISGHVSLYWYRQALGQGPEFLTYFNYEAQQDKSGLPNDRFSAERPEGSISTLTIQRTEQRDSAMYRCASSPTVLQETQYFGPGTRLLVL.

This clonotype was seen at least ten times. The chain carries TRBV4-3 and TRBJ1-2; TRBD1 matches at 9 bases. Trimming took 3 bases from V and 4 from J; bases not matched to a gene: 6. Germline V gives CDR1 LGHNA, CDR2 YSLEER. The CDR3 has 15 residues. This CDR3 is CASSHLTGGGYGYTF. CDR3 DNA sequence: TGCGCCAGCAGCCACTTGACAGGGGGGGGCTATGGCTACACCTTC.

This clonotype was seen many times. The chain couples TRBV5-1 to TRBJ1-4; TRBD1 matches at 7 bases. The trim removed 2 bases at V and 7 bases at J, leaving 2 bases unmatched. This CDR3 is 13 amino acids long. Germline V CDR1 and CDR2: SGHRS, YFSETQ. For the CDR3, the DNA is TGCGCCAGCAGCTTCCAGGGGGGTGAAAAACTGTTTTTT. Its translation: CASSFQGGEKLFF.

V usage is TRBV6-1 and J usage is TRBJ2-5; 7 positions agree with TRBD1. The CDR3 runs 19 residues. V was pared by 3 bases and J by 5 bases, with 21 bases of the junction left unmatched. CDR1 is MNHNS, CDR2 SASEGT, per germline. CDR3 nucleotide sequence: TGTGCCAGCAGTGACCTAGGACAGGATTCGACTTCTTCGGGCGAGACCCAGTACTTC. This gives the protein CASSDLGQDSTSSGETQYF.

This clonotype was detected ten times or more. The chain couples TRBV7-9 to TRBJ1-1; weak D call: TRBD1 (5 bases). Germline V CDR1 and CDR2: SEHNR, FQNEAQ (reference sequence). V was pared by 4 bases and J by 1 base, with 16 bases between. The CDR3 is 16 amino acids. In DNA form, the CDR3 reads TGTGCCAGCAGCTCATTCAGGGTGGCTCGGAACACTGAAGCTTTCTTT. Translation: CASSSFRVARNTEAFF. The whole variable domain, filled in from reference TRBV7-9 and TRBJ1-1, reads DTGVSQNPRHKITKRGQNVTFRCDPISEHNRLYWYRQTLGQGPEFLTYFQNEAQLEKSRLLSDRFSAERPKGSFSTLEIQRTEQGDSAMYLCASSSFRVARNTEAFFGQGTRLTVV.

The chain carries TRBV15 and TRBJ1-1; no clear D gene. The germline gives CDR1 LNHNV, CDR2 YYDKDF (reference sequence). Trimming took 1 base from V and 7 from J, leaving 16 bases between them. This CDR3 contains 15 residues. The CDR3, as DNA: TGTGCCACCAGCAGAGGCGGACGTGTCTTGGGTGAAGCTTTCTTT. Translated, it gives CATSRGGRVLGEAFF.

The V call is TRBV7-3, the J call TRBJ2-3; 14 positions agree with TRBD2. Losses at the gene ends were 5 bases for V and 1 base for J; bases not matched to a gene: 8. The CDR3 runs to 18 residues. Per germline, CDR1 SGHTA and CDR2 FQGTGA. The CDR3 loop is CASSLVGTSGGGTDTQYF. The CDR3 nucleotides read TGTGCCAGCAGCCTAGTAGGGACTAGCGGGGGCGGCACAGATACGCAGTATTTT.